The 26 T cell receptor beta chains below come from one sample, sequenced in a study of T-cell reconstitution after alpha-beta-depleted transplantation in children. A TCRbeta library incorporating unique molecular identifiers was prepared. In TCRdb, the PCR reads were re-called with MiXCR into one record per CDR3 protein. The repertoire holds a few hundred thousand distinct CDR3 sequences, with around a tenth as singletons. Here the sequenced sample was PBMCs from the stem cell graft donor, taken from the stem cell graft. These receptors came from a human donor who donated a stem cell graft to a child with acute lymphoblastic leukemia.

The sample holds a few counts of this clonotype. The chain uses TRBV12-3 or TRBV12-4 and TRBJ1-1, with D possibly matching TRBD1 (6 bases). CDR3 size: 14 residues. With 7 bases removed from V and 3 bases from J, the gap between germline ends came to 15 bases. The CDR3 coding sequence is TGTGCCAGCATCTTGACAGGAAGGGACACTGAAGCTTTCTTT. This codes for CASILTGRDTEAFF.

The V and J genes are TRBV5-1 and TRBJ2-7; no firm D call. The CDR3 runs to 12 residues. V was shortened by 0 bases and J by 8 bases, with 9 bases between the two germline ends. Germline assignment: CDR1 SGHRS and CDR2 YFSETQ. CDR3: CASSLGQAKQYF. The CDR3 DNA is TGCGCCAGCAGCTTGGGGCAGGCAAAGCAGTACTTC.

In its sample, this clonotype was seen many times. The chain carries TRBV5-1 and TRBJ2-5; the D is unclear. V was cut by 2 bases and J by 3 bases, with 2 bases left in between. The germline CDR1 and CDR2 sequences are SGHRS and YFSETQ. The CDR3 loop spans 11 amino acids. This CDR3 is CASSFEETQYF. The DNA of the CDR3 is TGCGCCAGCAGCTTTGAAGAGACCCAGTACTTC.

This clonotype was recorded many times. The chain employs TRBV7-9 and TRBJ2-3; TRBD2 matches at 12 bases. This CDR3 contains 16 residues. CDR1 and CDR2 (germline): SEHNR, FQNEAQ (reference sequence). Trimming at V came to 5 bases and at J to 5 bases, leaving 8 bases not matched to a gene. This CDR3 is CASSASLAGGEDTQYF. The CDR3 region has the DNA TGTGCCAGCAGCGCGTCCCTAGCGGGAGGGGAAGATACGCAGTATTTT.

As to this clonotype: A much more abundant neighbour one base away suggests this may be a read error. The chain carries TRBV5-1 and TRBJ1-5; 7 bases are a match to TRBD1. CDR1 and CDR2 (germline): SGHRS, YFSETQ. The CDR3 runs to 14 residues. V trimming: 0 bases; J trimming: 9 bases; junction bases outside the gene matches: 6. The CDR3 region has the DNA TGCGCCAGCAGCTTGGAGACAGGGTTACCGCCCCAGCATTTT. The encoded protein is CASSLETGLPPQHF.

This clonotype occurred a few times. The gene calls are TRBV20-1 and TRBJ2-4; 8 nucleotides align to TRBD2. The CDR3 is 14 residues long. Germline CDR1 reads DFQATT; CDR2 reads SNEGSKA (reference sequence). Germline trimming cut 7 bases from V and 5 bases from J; bases unmatched to any gene: 10. CDR3 region: CSVRAGDSQNIQYF. Written as DNA, the CDR3 is TGCAGTGTACGAGCGGGGGATAGCCAAAACATTCAGTACTTC.

In its sample, this clonotype was seen many times. The chain has TRBV27 and TRBJ2-1; 9 nucleotides match TRBD1. The CDR3 covers 15 residues. Germline CDR1 reads MNHEY; CDR2 reads SMNVEV (reference sequence). J gave up 4 bases and V 3 bases, and 4 bases lay outside the gene matches. The CDR3 nucleotides are TGTGCCAGCAGTTTGGGGACAGGGAGATACAATGAGCAGTTCTTC. Translation gives CASSLGTGRYNEQFF.

The rearrangement links TRBV12-3 or TRBV12-4 to TRBJ2-6; D uncertain. The CDR3 extends over 14 amino acids. V was pared by 5 bases and J by 4 bases, with 9 bases between. In nucleotides, the CDR3 is TGTGCCAGCAGTCAGAGATCCGGGGCCAACGTCCTGACTTTC. This gives the protein CASSQRSGANVLTF.

CDR3 DNA: TGTGCCAGCAGCGTAGAGGGGTCAAAAACGCAGCAGTTCTTC. Amino acid sequence: CASSVEGSKTQQFF. The V gene is TRBV9, the J gene TRBJ2-1, with D possibly being TRBD1 (5 bases). The CDR3 has 14 residues. CDR1 and CDR2 (germline): SGDLS, YYNGEE. The ends were cut back, 0 bases at V and 11 bases at J, with 15 bases in the middle.

Turning to this clonotype: A much larger clone lies one base from this, so it may be a read error. V is TRBV7-3 and J is TRBJ2-2, with D perhaps matching TRBD2 (6 bases). The CDR3 has 15 residues. In germline, CDR1 is SGHTA, CDR2 FQGTGA. Trimming cost V 2 bases and J 9 bases, with 16 bases left between them. The CDR3, as DNA: TGTGCCAGCAGCTTATCACGGGAGAAGGCCCGGGAGCTGTTTTTT. Protein sequence: CASSLSREKARELFF.

This clonotype occurred a few times. The V and J genes are TRBV5-1 and TRBJ2-7; possibly TRBD1 for D (5 bases). The ends were cut back, 1 base at V and 6 bases at J, with 11 bases in the middle. The CDR3 contains 13 residues. From germline, CDR1 is SGHRS and CDR2 YFSETQ. The chain's CDR3 is CASSLQDKLEQYF. CDR3 in DNA: TGCGCCAGCAGCTTGCAGGACAAACTCGAGCAGTACTTC.

The rearrangement uses TRBV3-1 and TRBJ2-4, with TRBD1 matching 10 bases. V was pared by 10 bases and J by 1 base, with 13 bases of the junction left unmatched. Germline loops: CDR1 LGHDT, CDR2 YNNKEL (reference sequence). This CDR3 contains 17 residues. This CDR3 is CATCQGTGAFAKNIQYF. The DNA of the CDR3 is TGTGCCACCTGCCAAGGGACAGGGGCTTTTGCCAAAAACATTCAGTACTTC.

This clonotype was observed a handful of times. CDR3 loop: CASSWGARTMREQYF. The CDR3 coding sequence is TGTGCCAGCAGCTGGGGGGCGCGAACCATGCGCGAGCAGTACTTC. The chain joins TRBV5-6 to TRBJ2-7; either TRBD1 or TRBD2 may supply D (6 bases each). The germline CDR1 and CDR2 sequences are SGHDT and YYEEEE. V was shortened by 3 bases and J by 6 bases, with 19 bases between the two germline ends. CDR3 size: 15 residues.

This clonotype was detected only a few times. CDR3 coding DNA: TGTGCCAGCAGTTGGCGCGGGAGTTGGCAAGAGACCCAGTACTTC. It translates to CASSWRGSWQETQYF. The chain employs TRBV27 and TRBJ2-5; 7 nucleotides line up with TRBD2. The CDR3 consists of 15 residues. The germline gives CDR1 MNHEY, CDR2 SMNVEV (reference sequence). Trimming cost V 4 bases and J 2 bases; bases outside gene matches: 7.

In this sample, this clonotype turned up many times. V and J are TRBV5-5 and TRBJ2-3, with TRBD1 identical over 8 bases. This CDR3 comprises 16 residues. V lost 0 bases and J lost 2; bases outside the gene matches: 5. Germline V gene data show CDR1 as SGHKS and CDR2 as YYEKEE (reference sequence). CDR3 sequence reads: CASSLAPGGITDTQYF. The CDR3 DNA follows: TGTGCCAGCAGCTTGGCCCCAGGGGGCATCACAGATACGCAGTATTTT. The entire variable domain, with the rest obtained from reference TRBV5-5 and TRBJ2-3, is as follows: DAGVTQSPTHLIKTRGQQVTLRCSPISGHKSVSWYQQVLGQGPQFIFQYYEKEERGRGNFPDRFSARQFPNYSSELNVNALLLGDSALYLCASSLAPGGITDTQYFGPGTRLTVL.

The CDR3 region is CASSLGPGGTYEQYF. The CDR3 nucleotides read TGCGCCAGCAGCTTGGGGCCAGGGGGCACCTACGAGCAGTACTTC. V usage is TRBV5-1 and J usage is TRBJ2-7; 8 bases fit TRBD1. The V and J ends lost 0 bases and 2 bases, in that order; junction bases with no gene match: 4. Per the germline V gene, CDR1 is SGHRS and CDR2 is YFSETQ. The length of the CDR3 is 15 residues.

This rearrangement joins TRBV4-1 to TRBJ2-2; 9 bases are shared with TRBD2. V was clipped by 0 bases and J by 7 bases; unmatched bases: 6. CDR1 and CDR2 from the germline V gene are MGHRA and YSYEKL. The CDR3 covers 16 residues. The CDR3 sequence is CASSQEVAGGYGELFF. DNA of the CDR3: TGCGCCAGCAGCCAAGAAGTCGCGGGGGGGTACGGGGAGCTGTTTTTT.

This clonotype was picked up many times. The genes are TRBV6-6 and TRBJ1-1, with D tentatively TRBD1 (6 bases). CDR3 size: 13 residues. V lost 5 bases and J lost 9, with 16 bases in between. Germline lookup yields CDR1 MNHNY and CDR2 SVGAGI (reference sequence). The CDR3 DNA follows: TGTGCCAGCAGTCGCGGGACATCTCAGCAAGCTTTCTTT. Translating gives CASSRGTSQQAFF.

The V and J genes are TRBV4-3 and TRBJ2-5; TRBD1 is a possible D gene (5 bases). Germline CDR1 reads LGHNA; CDR2 reads YSLEER. This CDR3 is 15 amino acids long. V shed 0 bases and J shed 1 base, with 9 bases lying between them. The CDR3 DNA is TGCGCCAGCAGCCAAGATAGGACAAGCCAAGAGACCCAGTACTTC. It translates to CASSQDRTSQETQYF.

This rearrangement joins TRBV14 to TRBJ2-5; D ambiguous. Germline CDR1 reads SGHDN; CDR2 reads FVKESK. The CDR3 is made up of 13 amino acids. V dropped 1 base and J dropped 12 bases, with 15 bases sitting between them. CDR3 residues: CASSQAGLAPEYF. The CDR3 DNA follows: TGTGCCAGCAGCCAAGCTGGGTTGGCCCCCGAGTACTTC.

This clonotype was recorded a few times. CDR3 DNA sequence: TGCAGTGCTAGGGCGGCAAGCTCCTACGAGCAGTACTTC. Residues: CSARAASSYEQYF. The V and J genes are TRBV20-1 and TRBJ2-7, with D hard to call. Trimming took off 3 bases at V and 0 bases at J, with 9 bases between the two ends. CDR1 and CDR2 from the germline V gene are DFQATT and SNEGSKA (reference sequence). This CDR3 is built from 13 residues.

This chain uses TRBV20-1 with TRBJ2-1, with 9 bases fitting TRBD2. Germline CDR1 and CDR2: DFQATT and SNEGSKA (reference sequence). The CDR3 loop spans 18 amino acids. The V gene end was trimmed by 0 bases and the J gene end by 2 bases; junction bases not matched to a gene: 11. CDR3 sequence: CSAREWDIGGRAYNEQFF. The CDR3 region has the DNA TGCAGTGCTAGAGAATGGGATATTGGCGGGAGGGCCTACAATGAGCAGTTCTTC.

This chain connects TRBV6-1 to TRBJ2-1; 9 nucleotides agree with TRBD1. Germline CDR1 is MNHNS and CDR2 is SASEGT. With 7 bases clipped from V and 4 bases from J, the junction kept 5 bases outside the gene matches. The CDR3 spans 14 residues. In DNA form, the CDR3 reads TGTGCCAGCAAGCCCGGACAGGGGTACAATGAGCAGTTCTTC. It specifies CASKPGQGYNEQFF.

This clonotype was picked up a small number of times. The chain joins TRBV28 to TRBJ2-3, with D perhaps TRBD1 (7 bases). Per the germline V gene, CDR1 is MDHEN and CDR2 is SYDVKM. The CDR3 is 16 amino acids. With 5 bases removed from V and 1 base from J, the gap between germline ends came to 16 bases. In nucleotides, the CDR3 is TGTGCCAGCAGTCTCTCGGGGGACAGCCGCACAGATACGCAGTATTTT. It is translated as CASSLSGDSRTDTQYF.

This clonotype was recorded a few times. J is TRBJ1-1 and V is TRBV7-2, with TRBD1 matching 7 bases. The CDR3 is 15 amino acids. Germline loops: CDR1 SGHTA, CDR2 FQGNSA. The ends lost 5 bases at V and 0 bases at J; junction bases unmatched: 6. CDR3 DNA sequence: TGTGCCAGCAGCCACTCGACAGGGATGAACACTGAAGCTTTCTTT. Translating gives CASSHSTGMNTEAFF.

The rearrangement joins TRBV29-1 to TRBJ2-3; D tentatively reads TRBD1 or TRBD2 (5 bases each). The germline V and J ends were trimmed by 8 bases and 2 bases, with 14 bases remaining between them. This CDR3 spans 13 amino acids. The germline V gene has CDR1 SQVTM and CDR2 ANQGSEA. The CDR3 nucleotides are TGCAGCTACCGGGACGCAGACACAGATACGCAGTATTTT. Translation gives CSYRDADTDTQYF.